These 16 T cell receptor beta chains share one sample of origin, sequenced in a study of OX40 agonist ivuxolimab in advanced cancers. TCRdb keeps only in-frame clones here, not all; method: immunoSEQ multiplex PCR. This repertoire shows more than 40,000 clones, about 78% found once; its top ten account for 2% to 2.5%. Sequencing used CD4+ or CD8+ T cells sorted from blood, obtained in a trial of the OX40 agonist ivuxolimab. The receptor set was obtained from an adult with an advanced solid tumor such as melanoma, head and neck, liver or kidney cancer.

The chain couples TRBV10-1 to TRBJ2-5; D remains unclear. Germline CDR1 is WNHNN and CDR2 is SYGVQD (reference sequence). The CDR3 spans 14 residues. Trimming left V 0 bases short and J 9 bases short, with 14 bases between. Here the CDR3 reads CASSESVVLGAQYF. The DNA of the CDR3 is TGCGCCAGCAGTGAGTCGGTCGTCCTAGGAGCCCAGTACTTC.

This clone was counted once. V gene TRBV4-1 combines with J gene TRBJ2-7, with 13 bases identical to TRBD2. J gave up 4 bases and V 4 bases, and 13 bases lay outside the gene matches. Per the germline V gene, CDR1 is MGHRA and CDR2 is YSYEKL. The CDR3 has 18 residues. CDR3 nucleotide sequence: TGCGCCAGCAGCCTACTAGAGGGACTAGCGGGGAAAAAATACGAGCAGTACTTC. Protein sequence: CASSLLEGLAGKKYEQYF.

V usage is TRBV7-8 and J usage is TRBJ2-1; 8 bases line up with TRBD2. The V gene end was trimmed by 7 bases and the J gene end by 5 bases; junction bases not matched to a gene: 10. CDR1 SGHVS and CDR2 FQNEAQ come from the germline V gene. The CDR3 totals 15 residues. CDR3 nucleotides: TGTGCCAGCAACTTCTATAGCGGGATCAACAATGAGCAGTTCTTC. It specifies CASNFYSGINNEQFF.

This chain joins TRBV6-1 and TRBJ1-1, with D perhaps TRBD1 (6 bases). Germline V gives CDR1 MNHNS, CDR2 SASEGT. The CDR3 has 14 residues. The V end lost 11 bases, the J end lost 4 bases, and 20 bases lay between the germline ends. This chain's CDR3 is CASVQGQGGTEAFF. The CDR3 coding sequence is TGTGCCTCGGTACAGGGTCAGGGAGGCACTGAAGCTTTCTTT.

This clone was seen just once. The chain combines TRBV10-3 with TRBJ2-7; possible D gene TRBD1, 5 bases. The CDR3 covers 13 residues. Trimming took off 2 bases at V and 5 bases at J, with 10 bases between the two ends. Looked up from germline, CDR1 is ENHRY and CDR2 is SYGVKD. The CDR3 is CAISEQGSHEQYF. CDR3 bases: TGTGCCATCAGTGAGCAGGGTTCACACGAGCAGTACTTC.

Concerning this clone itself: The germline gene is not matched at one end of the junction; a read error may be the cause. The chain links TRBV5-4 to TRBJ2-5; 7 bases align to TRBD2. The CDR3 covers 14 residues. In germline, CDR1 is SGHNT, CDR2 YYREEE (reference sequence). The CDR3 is CAGSWASGQETQYF. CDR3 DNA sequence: TGTGCCGGCAGCTGGGCTAGCGGCCAAGAGACCCAGTACTTC.

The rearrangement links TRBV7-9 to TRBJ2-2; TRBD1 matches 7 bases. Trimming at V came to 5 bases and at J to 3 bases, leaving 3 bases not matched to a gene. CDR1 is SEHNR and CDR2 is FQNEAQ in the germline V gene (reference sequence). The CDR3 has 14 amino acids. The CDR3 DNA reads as TGTGCCAGCAGCGCCGACAGGGACACCGGGGAGCTGTTTTTT. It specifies CASSADRDTGELFF.

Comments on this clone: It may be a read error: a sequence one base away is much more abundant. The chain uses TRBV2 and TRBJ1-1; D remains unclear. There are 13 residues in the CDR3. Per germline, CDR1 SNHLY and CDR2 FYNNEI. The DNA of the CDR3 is TGTGCCAGCAGTTATACACAGAACACTGAAACTTTCTTT. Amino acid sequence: CASSYTQNTETFF. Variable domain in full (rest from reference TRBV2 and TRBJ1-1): EPEVTQTPSHQVTQMGQEVILRCVPISNHLYFYWYRQILGQKVEFLVSFYNNEISEKSEIFDDQFSVERPDGSNFTLKIRSTKLEDSAMYFCASSYTQNTETFFGQGTRLTVV.

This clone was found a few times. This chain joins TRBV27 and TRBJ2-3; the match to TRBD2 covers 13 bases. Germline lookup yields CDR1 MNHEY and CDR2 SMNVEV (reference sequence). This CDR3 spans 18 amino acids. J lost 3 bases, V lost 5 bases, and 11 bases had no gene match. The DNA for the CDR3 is TGTGCCAGCAGTAACCCCAGACTAGCGGGAGGAGGTACAGATACGCAGTATTTT. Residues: CASSNPRLAGGGTDTQYF.

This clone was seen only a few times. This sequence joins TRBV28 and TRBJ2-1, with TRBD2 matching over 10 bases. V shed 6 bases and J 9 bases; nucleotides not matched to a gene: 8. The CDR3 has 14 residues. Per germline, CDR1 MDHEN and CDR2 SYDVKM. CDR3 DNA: TGTGCCAGCAGCCCCCAGCTAGCGGGAGCTGAGCAGTTCTTC. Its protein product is CASSPQLAGAEQFF.

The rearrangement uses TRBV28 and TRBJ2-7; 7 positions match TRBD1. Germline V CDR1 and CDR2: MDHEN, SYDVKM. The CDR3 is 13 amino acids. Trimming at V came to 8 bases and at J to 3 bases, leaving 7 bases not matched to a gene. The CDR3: CASRGQSNYEQYF. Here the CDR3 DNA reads TGTGCCAGCCGGGGACAGTCAAACTACGAGCAGTACTTC.

The CDR3 is CASSPLVLHEQYF. CDR3 nucleotides: TGTGCCAGCAGCCCGCTTGTCCTCCACGAGCAGTACTTC. This chain joins TRBV13 and TRBJ2-7, with unresolved D. CDR1 and CDR2 (germline): PRHDT, FYEKMQ (reference sequence). This CDR3 has 13 amino acids. Trimming left V 5 bases short and J 5 bases short, with 13 bases between.

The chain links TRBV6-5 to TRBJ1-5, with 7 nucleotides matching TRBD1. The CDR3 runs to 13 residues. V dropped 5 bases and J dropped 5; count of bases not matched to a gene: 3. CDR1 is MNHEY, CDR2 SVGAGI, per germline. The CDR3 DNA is TGTGCCAGCAGTGTAGGGGGCGATCAGCCCCAGCATTTT. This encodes CASSVGGDQPQHF.

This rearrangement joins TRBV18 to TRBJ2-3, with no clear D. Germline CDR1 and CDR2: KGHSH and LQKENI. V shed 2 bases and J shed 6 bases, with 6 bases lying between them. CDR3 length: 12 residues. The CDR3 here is CASSPSADTQYF. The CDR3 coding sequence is TGTGCCAGCTCACCATCGGCGGATACGCAGTATTTT.

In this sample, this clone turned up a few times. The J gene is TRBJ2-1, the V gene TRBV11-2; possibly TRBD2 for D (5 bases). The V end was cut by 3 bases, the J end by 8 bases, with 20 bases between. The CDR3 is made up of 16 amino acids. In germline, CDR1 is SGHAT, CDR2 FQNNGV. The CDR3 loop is CASSFVSASGRYEQFF. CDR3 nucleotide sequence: TGTGCCAGCAGCTTTGTTAGCGCCTCCGGTCGGTATGAGCAGTTCTTC.

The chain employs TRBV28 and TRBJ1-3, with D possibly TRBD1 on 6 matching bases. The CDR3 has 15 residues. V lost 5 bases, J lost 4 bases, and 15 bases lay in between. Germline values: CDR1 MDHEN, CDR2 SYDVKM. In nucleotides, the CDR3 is TGTGCCAGCAGTACCTCAGGGGAGGGGGGAAACACCATATATTTT. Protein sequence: CASSTSGEGGNTIYF.